The entry that follows covers one TCR beta chain sequence. Its cognate antigen is unknown. Germline V gene sequence: CDR1 SGHRS, CDR2 YFSETQ. This CDR3 is built from 13 residues. Trimming pared 0 bases from V and 4 bases from J, leaving 5 bases between. This specimen comes from a study of beta chain features in type 1 diabetes. Study conclusions and caveats: Any role of HLA type in TCRB rearrangement remained unresolved here. All four CD4+ subsets from Type 1 diabetes patients carried moderately but significantly shorter TCRB CDR3s.

The study reverse transcribed the entire isolated RNA, so it sequenced expressed TCRB transcripts. Clones were sequenced by immunoSEQ multiplex PCR, and TCRdb holds only the in-frame ones, with some missing. Among 45,000 to 65,000 clones listed, about 50% were seen once. The TCR sequence derives from a woman aged 40-49 years with type 1 diabetes. The genes are TRBV5-1 and TRBJ1-5; D is ambiguous. Source material: Tregs from blood. This CDR3 reads CASSLETNQPQHF. DNA of the CDR3: TGCGCCAGCAGCTTGGAAACTAATCAGCCCCAGCATTTT.